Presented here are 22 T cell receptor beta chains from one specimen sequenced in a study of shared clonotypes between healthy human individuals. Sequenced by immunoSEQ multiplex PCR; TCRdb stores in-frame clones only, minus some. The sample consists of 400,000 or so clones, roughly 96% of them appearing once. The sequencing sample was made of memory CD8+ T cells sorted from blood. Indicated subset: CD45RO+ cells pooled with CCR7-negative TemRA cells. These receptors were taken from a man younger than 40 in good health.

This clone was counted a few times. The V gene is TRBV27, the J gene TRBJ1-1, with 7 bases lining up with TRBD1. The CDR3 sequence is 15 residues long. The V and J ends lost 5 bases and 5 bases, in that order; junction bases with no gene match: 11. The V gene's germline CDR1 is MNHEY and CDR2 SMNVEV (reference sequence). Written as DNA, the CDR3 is TGTGCCAGCAGTCCCCTACAGGGGATAAGGACTGAAGCTTTCTTT. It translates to CASSPLQGIRTEAFF.

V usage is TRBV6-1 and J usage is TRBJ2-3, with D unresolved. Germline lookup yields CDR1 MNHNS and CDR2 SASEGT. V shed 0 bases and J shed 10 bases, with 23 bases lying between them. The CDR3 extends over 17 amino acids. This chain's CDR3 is CASSEASGRTVIRPQYF. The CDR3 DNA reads TGTGCCAGCAGTGAAGCTAGTGGAAGGACCGTAATCCGCCCGCAGTATTTT.

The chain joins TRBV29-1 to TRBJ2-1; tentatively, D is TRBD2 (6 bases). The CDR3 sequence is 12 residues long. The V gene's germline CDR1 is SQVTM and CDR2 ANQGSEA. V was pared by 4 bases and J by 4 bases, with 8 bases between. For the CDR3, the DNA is TGCAGCGTTGGGAGCGGGTACAATGAGCAGTTCTTC. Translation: CSVGSGYNEQFF.

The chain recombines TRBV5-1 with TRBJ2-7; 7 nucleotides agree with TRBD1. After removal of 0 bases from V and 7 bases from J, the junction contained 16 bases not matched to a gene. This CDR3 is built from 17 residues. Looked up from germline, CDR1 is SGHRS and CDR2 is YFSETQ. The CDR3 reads CASSLEGHRGGTGEQYF. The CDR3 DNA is TGCGCCAGCAGCTTGGAGGGACACAGGGGTGGGACGGGGGAGCAGTACTTC.

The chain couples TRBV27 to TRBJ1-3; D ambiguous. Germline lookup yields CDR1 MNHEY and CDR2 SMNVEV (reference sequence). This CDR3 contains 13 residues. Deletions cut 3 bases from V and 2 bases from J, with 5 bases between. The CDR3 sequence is CASSLTPGNTIYF. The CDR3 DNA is TGTGCCAGCAGTTTGACCCCTGGAAACACCATATATTTT.

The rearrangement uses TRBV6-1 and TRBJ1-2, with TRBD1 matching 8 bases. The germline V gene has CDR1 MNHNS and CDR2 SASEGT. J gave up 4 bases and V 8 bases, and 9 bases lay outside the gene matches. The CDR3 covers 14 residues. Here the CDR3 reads CASGRTGRGYGYTF. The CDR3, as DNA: TGTGCCAGCGGACGGACAGGGAGGGGCTATGGCTACACCTTC.

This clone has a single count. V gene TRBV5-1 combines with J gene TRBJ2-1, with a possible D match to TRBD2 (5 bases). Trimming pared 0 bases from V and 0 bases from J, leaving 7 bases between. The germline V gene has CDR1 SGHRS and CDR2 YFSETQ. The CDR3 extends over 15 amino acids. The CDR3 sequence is CASSLAEGSYNEQFF. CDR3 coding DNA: TGCGCCAGCAGCTTGGCCGAGGGCTCCTACAATGAGCAGTTCTTC.

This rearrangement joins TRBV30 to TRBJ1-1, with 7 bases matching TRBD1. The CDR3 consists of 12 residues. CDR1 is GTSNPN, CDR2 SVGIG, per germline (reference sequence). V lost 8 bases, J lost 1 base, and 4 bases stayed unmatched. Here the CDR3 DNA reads TGTGCCGGCGACAGGGAGAACACTGAAGCTTTCTTT. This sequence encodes CAGDRENTEAFF.

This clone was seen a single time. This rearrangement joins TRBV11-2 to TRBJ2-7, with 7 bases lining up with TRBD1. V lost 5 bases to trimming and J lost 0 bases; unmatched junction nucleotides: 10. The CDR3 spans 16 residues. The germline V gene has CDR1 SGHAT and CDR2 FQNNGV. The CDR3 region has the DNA TGTGCCAGCAGCCCTCTAGGGGGCGGAACCTCCTACGAGCAGTACTTC. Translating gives CASSPLGGGTSYEQYF.

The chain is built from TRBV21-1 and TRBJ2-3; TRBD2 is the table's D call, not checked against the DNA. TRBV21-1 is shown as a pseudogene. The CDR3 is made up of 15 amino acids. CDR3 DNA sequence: TGTGCCAGCAGCCTGGTCGGGAGATGCACAGATACGCAGTATTTT. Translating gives CASSLVGRCTDTQYF.

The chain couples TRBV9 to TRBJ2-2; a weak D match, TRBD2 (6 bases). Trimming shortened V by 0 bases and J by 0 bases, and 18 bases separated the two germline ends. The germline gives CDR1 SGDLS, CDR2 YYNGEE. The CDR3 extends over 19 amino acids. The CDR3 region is CASSVERGSGRANTGELFF. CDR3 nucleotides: TGTGCCAGCAGCGTAGAAAGGGGTAGCGGACGGGCGAACACCGGGGAGCTGTTTTTT.

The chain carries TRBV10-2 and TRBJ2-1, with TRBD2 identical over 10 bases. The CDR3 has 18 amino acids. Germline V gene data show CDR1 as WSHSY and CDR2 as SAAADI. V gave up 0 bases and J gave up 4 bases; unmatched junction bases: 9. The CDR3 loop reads CASSESRALAGTYNEQFF. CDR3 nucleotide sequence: TGCGCCAGCAGTGAGTCGAGGGCACTAGCGGGAACGTACAATGAGCAGTTCTTC.

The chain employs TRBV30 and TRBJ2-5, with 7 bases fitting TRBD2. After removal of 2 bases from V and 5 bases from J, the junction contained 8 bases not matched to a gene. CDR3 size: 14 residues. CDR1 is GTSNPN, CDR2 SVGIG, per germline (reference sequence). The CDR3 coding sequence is TGTGCCTGGAGTCCCCGTGAAGCGGGGGAGACCCAGTACTTC. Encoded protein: CAWSPREAGETQYF.

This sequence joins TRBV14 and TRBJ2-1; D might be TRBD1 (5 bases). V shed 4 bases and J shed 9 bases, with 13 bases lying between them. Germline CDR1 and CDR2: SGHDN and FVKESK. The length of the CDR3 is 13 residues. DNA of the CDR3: TGTGCCAGCAGCCCGCAGACAGTTAGTGAGCAGTTCTTC. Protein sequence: CASSPQTVSEQFF.

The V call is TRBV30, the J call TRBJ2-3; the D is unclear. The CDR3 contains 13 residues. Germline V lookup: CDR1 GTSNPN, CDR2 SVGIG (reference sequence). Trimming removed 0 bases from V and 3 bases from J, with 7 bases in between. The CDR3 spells CAWSVGETDTQYF. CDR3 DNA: TGTGCCTGGAGTGTAGGTGAGACAGATACGCAGTATTTT. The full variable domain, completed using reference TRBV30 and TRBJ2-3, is SQTIHQWPATLVQPVGSPLSLECTVEGTSNPNLYWYRQAAGRGLQLLFYSVGIGQISSEVPQNLSASRPQDRQFILSSKKLLLSDSGFYLCAWSVGETDTQYFGPGTRLTVL.

The CDR3 nucleotides are TGTGCCAGCAAATACACCCAGGGCCGCTACAATGAGCAGTTCTTC. This encodes CASKYTQGRYNEQFF. The J gene is TRBJ2-1, the V gene TRBV2; possible D gene TRBD1, 5 bases. The CDR3 is made up of 15 amino acids. The germline V gene encodes CDR1 SNHLY and CDR2 FYNNEI. Trimming stripped 7 bases from V and 3 bases from J, with 16 bases between.

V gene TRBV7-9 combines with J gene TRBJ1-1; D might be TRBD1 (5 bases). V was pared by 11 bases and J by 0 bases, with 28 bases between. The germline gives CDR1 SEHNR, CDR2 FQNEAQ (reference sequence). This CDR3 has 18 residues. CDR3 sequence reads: CAGDRGGAWGQLNTEAFF. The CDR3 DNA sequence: TGTGCCGGCGACAGAGGTGGCGCCTGGGGTCAATTGAACACTGAAGCTTTCTTT.

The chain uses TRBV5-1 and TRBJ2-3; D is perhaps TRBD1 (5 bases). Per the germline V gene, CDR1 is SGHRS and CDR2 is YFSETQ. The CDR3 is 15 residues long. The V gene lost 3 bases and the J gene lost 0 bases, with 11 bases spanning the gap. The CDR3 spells CASSYLDSSTDTQYF. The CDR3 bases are TGCGCCAGCAGCTACCTAGACAGTAGCACAGATACGCAGTATTTT. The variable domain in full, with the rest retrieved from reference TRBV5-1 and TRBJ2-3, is KAGVTQTPRYLIKTRGQQVTLSCSPISGHRSVSWYQQTPGQGLQFLFEYFSETQRNKGNFPGRFSGRQFSNSRSEMNVSTLELGDSALYLCASSYLDSSTDTQYFGPGTRLTVL.

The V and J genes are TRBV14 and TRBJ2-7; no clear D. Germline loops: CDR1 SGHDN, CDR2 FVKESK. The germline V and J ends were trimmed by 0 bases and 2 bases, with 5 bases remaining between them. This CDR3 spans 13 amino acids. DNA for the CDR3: TGTGCCAGCAGCCAAGATTTCGCCTACGAGCAGTACTTC. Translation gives CASSQDFAYEQYF.

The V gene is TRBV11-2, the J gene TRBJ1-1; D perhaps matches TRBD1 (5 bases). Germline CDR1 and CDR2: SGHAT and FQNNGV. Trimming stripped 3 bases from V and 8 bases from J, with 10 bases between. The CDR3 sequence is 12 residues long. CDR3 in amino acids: CASSFQGKEAFF. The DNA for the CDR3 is TGTGCCAGCAGCTTCCAGGGTAAAGAAGCTTTCTTT.

The CDR3 loop is CAWSERSTEAFF. Written as DNA, the CDR3 is TGTGCCTGGAGTGAAAGGAGCACTGAAGCTTTCTTT. V is TRBV30 and J is TRBJ1-1, with D uncertain. V was trimmed by 1 base and J by 4 bases, leaving 7 bases between them. The CDR3 extends over 12 amino acids. Per germline, CDR1 GTSNPN and CDR2 SVGIG (reference sequence).

As DNA, the CDR3 is TGTGCCAGCTCACCGGCACGGGTTGAGCAGTTCTTC. Translating gives CASSPARVEQFF. This chain uses TRBV18 with TRBJ2-1, with D uncertain. Germline CDR1 and CDR2: KGHSH and LQKENI. This CDR3 has 12 residues. V lost 3 bases and J 9 bases, leaving 9 bases between the germline ends.